Listed here are 23 T cell receptor beta chains from one sample, sequenced in a study of OX40 agonist ivuxolimab in advanced cancers. TCRdb keeps only in-frame clones here, not all; method: immunoSEQ multiplex PCR. This table has about 76,000 clones, roughly 86% appearing once. The material sequenced was CD4+ or CD8+ T cells sorted from blood, taken in a trial of the OX40 agonist ivuxolimab. These receptors were obtained from an adult with an advanced solid tumor such as melanoma, head and neck, liver or kidney cancer.

The chain has TRBV10-3 and TRBJ2-1; 8 bases agree with TRBD1. J was trimmed by 3 bases and V by 4 bases; bases with no gene match: 8. The CDR3 length is 16 residues. From germline, CDR1 is ENHRY and CDR2 SYGVKD. CDR3 loop: CAISGTTGESYNEQFF. CDR3 bases: TGTGCCATCAGTGGGACGACAGGGGAGAGCTACAATGAGCAGTTCTTC.

V and J are TRBV2 and TRBJ2-3; either TRBD1 or TRBD2 may supply D (5 bases each). V was shortened by 6 bases and J by 1 base, with 14 bases between the two germline ends. This CDR3 is built from 15 residues. Germline loops: CDR1 SNHLY, CDR2 FYNNEI. The CDR3 loop is CASSDALGGTDTQYF. CDR3 nucleotides: TGTGCCAGCAGCGACGCCTTGGGGGGCACAGATACGCAGTATTTT.

This clone came up a few times. Other nucleotide sequences from this sample produce the same CDR3. The rearrangement uses TRBV27 and TRBJ2-3; D may match TRBD1 or TRBD2 (5 bases each). The germline V and J ends were trimmed by 4 bases and 5 bases, with 7 bases remaining between them. The CDR3 loop spans 12 amino acids. Germline V lookup: CDR1 MNHEY, CDR2 SMNVEV (reference sequence). The DNA of the CDR3 is TGTGCCAGCAGTTCGAGGGGAGATACGCAGTATTTT. It codes for CASSSRGDTQYF.

This chain links TRBV15 with TRBJ2-5, with D uncertain. In germline, CDR1 is LNHNV, CDR2 YYDKDF (reference sequence). V lost 0 bases and J 4 bases, leaving 9 bases between the germline ends. This CDR3 spans 14 amino acids. Written as DNA, the CDR3 is TGTGCCACCAGCAGAGATAGGGCTAGAGAGACCCAGTACTTC. It encodes CATSRDRARETQYF.

The chain combines TRBV6-6 with TRBJ1-2; the D gene is possibly TRBD1 (5 bases). V lost 4 bases, J lost 2 bases, and 11 bases lay in between. The germline V gene has CDR1 MNHNY and CDR2 SVGAGI (reference sequence). The CDR3 sequence is 14 residues long. For the CDR3, the DNA is TGTGCCAGCAGTTTAAGAGGGGTCAACTATGGCTACACCTTC. This translates into CASSLRGVNYGYTF.

This chain links TRBV6-1 with TRBJ2-7, with 7 bases lining up with TRBD1. After removal of 3 bases from V and 4 bases from J, the junction contained 9 bases not matched to a gene. Germline loops: CDR1 MNHNS, CDR2 SASEGT. This CDR3 comprises 15 residues. CDR3 nucleotides: TGTGCCAGCAGTGACAACAGGGGCCCAGGTTACGAGCAGTACGTC. Translation: CASSDNRGPGYEQYV.

This clone is a singleton in its sample. V gene TRBV5-5 combines with J gene TRBJ2-7; 8 bases align to TRBD1. V trimming: 5 bases; J trimming: 8 bases; junction bases outside the gene matches: 9. CDR3 length: 13 amino acids. The germline V gene encodes CDR1 SGHKS and CDR2 YYEKEE (reference sequence). CDR3 amino acids: CASRKPGTGQQYV. CDR3 nucleotide sequence: TGTGCCAGCAGGAAACCCGGGACAGGCCAGCAGTACGTC.

V and J are TRBV7-2 and TRBJ2-5; D remains ambiguous. Germline V gene data show CDR1 as SGHTA and CDR2 as FQGNSA. Between the trimmed V and J ends, which lost 5 bases and 7 bases, there was a span of 17 bases. The CDR3 runs to 14 residues. The CDR3 nucleotides are TGTGCCAGCAGCCCAATCGGCGGTTTCGGGACCCAGTACTTC. It is translated as CASSPIGGFGTQYF.

The chain carries TRBV7-3 and TRBJ2-1, with D perhaps being TRBD1 or TRBD2 (6 bases each). Germline V gene lookup returns CDR1 SGHTA and CDR2 FQGTGA. Deletions cut 5 bases from V and 0 bases from J, with 11 bases between. This CDR3 has 15 residues. The CDR3 is CASSLRGLSYNEQFF. CDR3 nucleotides: TGTGCCAGCAGCCTCAGGGGACTCTCCTACAATGAGCAGTTCTTC.

The rearrangement joins TRBV13 to TRBJ2-7, with 11 bases aligning to TRBD1. In germline, CDR1 is PRHDT, CDR2 FYEKMQ (reference sequence). Unmatched junction bases numbered 3, after V lost 4 bases and J lost 4 bases. The CDR3 contains 14 residues. CDR3 in amino acids: CASSSRDRGYEQYF. CDR3 nucleotide sequence: TGTGCCAGCAGCTCGAGGGACAGGGGGTACGAGCAGTACTTC.

The chain employs TRBV6-6 and TRBJ1-6, with D hard to call. V was shortened by 4 bases and J by 10 bases, with 14 bases between the two germline ends. CDR3 length equals 14 residues. Germline lookup yields CDR1 MNHNY and CDR2 SVGAGI (reference sequence). CDR3 nucleotide sequence: TGTGCCAGCAGTTCCACCAGGCATGGGTCACCCCTCCACTTT. This gives the protein CASSSTRHGSPLHF.

The chain recombines TRBV7-3 with TRBJ1-4, with D perhaps TRBD1 (5 bases). Between the trimmed V and J ends, which lost 7 bases and 0 bases, there was a span of 15 bases. The CDR3 runs to 16 residues. Per germline, CDR1 SGHTA and CDR2 FQGTGA. CDR3 protein: CASNPTALTTNEKLFF. In DNA form, the CDR3 reads TGTGCCAGCAACCCGACAGCGCTCACAACTAATGAAAAACTGTTTTTT.

The J gene is TRBJ2-1, the V gene TRBV10-3; 12 bases match TRBD2. With 6 bases clipped from V and 5 bases from J, the junction kept 5 bases outside the gene matches. CDR3 size: 15 residues. CDR1 and CDR2 (germline): ENHRY, SYGVKD. The CDR3 DNA reads TGTGCCATCAGCCGGCTAGCGGGGGGGAACAATGAGCAGTTCTTC. Translation: CAISRLAGGNNEQFF.

This chain uses TRBV28 with TRBJ1-2; 11 nucleotides line up with TRBD1. The junction had 8 bases not matched to a gene; V was cut back by 6 bases and J by 8 bases. Germline CDR1 and CDR2: MDHEN and SYDVKM. The CDR3 covers 14 residues. CDR3 coding DNA: TGTGCCAGCAGACAAGGACAGGGGGCAGGAGGCTACACCTTC. Residues: CASRQGQGAGGYTF.

The chain is built from TRBV18 and TRBJ1-1; 8 bases align to TRBD1. The CDR3 spans 17 residues. Per the germline V gene, CDR1 is KGHSH and CDR2 is LQKENI. V trimming: 4 bases; J trimming: 4 bases; junction bases outside the gene matches: 14. DNA of the CDR3: TGTGCCAGCTCACGAAGGCTACAGGGGGACCTAACCACTGAAGCTTTCTTT. Amino acid sequence: CASSRRLQGDLTTEAFF.

The rearrangement uses TRBV6-1 and TRBJ1-5, with 7 positions matching TRBD1. The CDR3 has 14 amino acids. Germline V CDR1 and CDR2: MNHNS, SASEGT. With 2 bases clipped from V and 4 bases from J, the junction kept 2 bases outside the gene matches. This chain's CDR3 is CASSENRGNQPQHF. CDR3 bases: TGTGCCAGCAGTGAAAACAGGGGTAATCAGCCCCAGCATTTT.

The rearrangement joins TRBV7-2 to TRBJ1-1; 7 nucleotides align to TRBD1. Germline CDR1 and CDR2: SGHTA and FQGNSA. There are 15 residues in the CDR3. The trim removed 7 bases at V and 4 bases at J, leaving 12 bases unmatched. DNA of the CDR3: TGTGCCAGCACGATTAGCGACAGGGTCGGCACTGAAGCTTTCTTT. Protein product: CASTISDRVGTEAFF.

The rearrangement joins TRBV10-1 to TRBJ1-6; D uncertain. This CDR3 region has 18 residues. From germline, CDR1 is WNHNN and CDR2 SYGVQD (reference sequence). Trimming left V 8 bases short and J 0 bases short, with 20 bases between. The CDR3 coding sequence is TGCGCCAGCCATCCCGAGGAGAGGGAAAGCTCCTATAATTCACCCCTCCACTTT. Translating it yields CASHPEERESSYNSPLHF.

Notes on this clone: The same CDR3 arises from other DNA sequences in this sample as well. V and J are TRBV5-1 and TRBJ1-1; no definite D call. CDR3 size: 14 residues. Germline V lookup: CDR1 SGHRS, CDR2 YFSETQ. Trimming took off 3 bases at V and 0 bases at J, with 9 bases between the two ends. The CDR3 DNA reads as TGCGCCAGCAGCTGGACGGGGATGAACACTGAAGCTTTCTTT. Its protein product is CASSWTGMNTEAFF.

V usage is TRBV10-1 and J usage is TRBJ2-7; D not resolved. CDR1 is WNHNN and CDR2 is SYGVQD in the germline V gene (reference sequence). The V end was cut by 6 bases, the J end by 6 bases, with 18 bases between. The CDR3 covers 14 residues. CDR3 DNA: TGCGCCAGCAGGCCCTCCTCGACCAGCCTCGAGCAGTACTTC. Translated: CASRPSSTSLEQYF.

J is TRBJ2-3 and V is TRBV7-6, with D maybe TRBD1 (6 bases). The CDR3 consists of 16 residues. Germline CDR1 is SGHVS and CDR2 is FNYEAQ. Trimming cost V 5 bases and J 2 bases, with 17 bases left between them. CDR3 sequence: CASSPSTGKITDTQYF. Here the CDR3 DNA reads TGTGCCAGCAGCCCCTCCACAGGGAAGATCACAGATACGCAGTATTTT.

The chain is built from TRBV28 and TRBJ2-6; 8 bases match TRBD1. Germline lookup yields CDR1 MDHEN and CDR2 SYDVKM. CDR3 length: 18 amino acids. Trimming removed 5 bases from V and 2 bases from J; junction bases left unmatched: 11. The CDR3 loop is CASSPRGTGATGANVLTF. The CDR3 bases are TGTGCCAGCAGTCCCCGGGGGACAGGAGCCACTGGGGCCAACGTCCTGACTTTC.

The chain joins TRBV4-3 to TRBJ2-7, with no clear D. The V end lost 0 bases, the J end lost 6 bases, and 12 bases lay between the germline ends. CDR1 LGHNA and CDR2 YSLEER come from the germline V gene. This CDR3 contains 14 residues. The CDR3 region is CASSQDVGIGEQYV. CDR3 coding DNA: TGCGCCAGCAGCCAAGATGTGGGGATAGGCGAGCAGTACGTC.